A selection of T cell receptor beta chains follows, all from one sample in a study of blood T cells in healthy people across ages. A single record per CDR3 protein comes from TCRdb applying MiXCR to the 5' RACE reads. The sample yields fewer than 650,000 distinct CDR3 sequences, roughly a quarter seen once. This sample was also put to use in a study of T cells of mothers and their children.

Input material: blood. Source of these receptors: a boy between 2 and 15 years old in good health. Each CDR3 is given with its conserved first and last residue. The order of the fields is J gene, clone size, V gene, D gene, CDR3 protein, CDR3 DNA. D genes are given only for firm matches. Rows may omit the clone size; those that give it use once, few, many or a size class.

>TRBJ2-3|few|TRBV15|TRBD1
CATSTQGAEDTQYF
TGTGCCACCAGCACGCAGGGGGCGGAGGATACGCAGTATTTT
>TRBJ1-1|.|TRBV9|.
CASSPQYGMFTEAFF
TGTGCCAGCAGCCCCCAATACGGCATGTTTACTGAAGCTTTCTTT
>TRBJ2-5|.|TRBV4-3|TRBD2
CASSQEFGTSGVGAQYF
TGCGCCAGCAGCCAAGAATTTGGGACTAGCGGCGTCGGGGCCCAGTACTTC
>TRBJ2-2|.|TRBV29-1|.
CSVAGTLTGELFF
TGCAGCGTGGCAGGGACTCTCACCGGGGAGCTGTTTTTT
>TRBJ2-1|.|TRBV29-1|.
CSVWGYNEQFF
TGCAGCGTTTGGGGTTACAATGAGCAGTTCTTC
>TRBJ2-5|few|TRBV29-1|TRBD2
CSVALAGETQYF
TGCAGCGTTGCATTAGCGGGAGAGACCCAGTACTTC
>TRBJ1-4|.|TRBV12-3/TRBV12-4|.
CASSLGTQTEKLFF
TGTGCCAGCAGCCTCGGGACTCAAACCGAAAAACTGTTTTTT
>TRBJ2-1|many|TRBV12-3/TRBV12-4|TRBD2
CASRTSVGLYNEQFF
TGTGCCAGCAGGACTAGCGTGGGGCTTTACAATGAGCAGTTCTTC
>TRBJ1-1|.|TRBV18|TRBD1
CASSIDRGGSEAFF
TGTGCCAGCTCAATTGACAGGGGAGGCAGTGAAGCTTTCTTT
>TRBJ2-5|many|TRBV10-3|TRBD1
CAIRGDRQETQYF
TGTGCCATCAGAGGGGACAGACAAGAGACCCAGTACTTC
>TRBJ1-4|.|TRBV4-3|.
CASSLRMEKLFF
TGCGCCAGCAGCCTAAGGATGGAAAAACTGTTTTTT
>TRBJ2-1|.|TRBV19|.
CASSLRSNEQFF
TGTGCCAGTAGTCTGCGGAGTAATGAGCAGTTCTTC
>TRBJ2-7|few|TRBV27|.
CASSLGGTFYEQYF
TGTGCCAGCAGTTTAGGAGGCACTTTCTACGAGCAGTACTTC
>TRBJ2-1|few|TRBV12-3/TRBV12-4|.
CASSYLDYNEQFF
TGTGCCAGCAGTTATTTGGACTACAATGAGCAGTTCTTC
>TRBJ2-7|once|TRBV29-1|.
CSVESDISYEQYF
TGCAGCGTTGAATCGGACATCTCCTACGAGCAGTACTTC
>TRBJ1-2|.|TRBV27|.
CASSLSTGPNYGYTF
TGTGCCAGCAGTTTATCGACAGGCCCCAACTATGGCTACACCTTC
>TRBJ2-1|.|TRBV11-3|.
CASSDQGTEQFF
TGTGCCAGCAGCGATCAGGGAACCGAGCAGTTCTTC
>TRBJ2-5|once|TRBV5-1|TRBD2
CASSLEPSLAGETQYF
TGCGCCAGCAGCTTGGAACCCTCACTAGCGGGAGAGACCCAGTACTTC